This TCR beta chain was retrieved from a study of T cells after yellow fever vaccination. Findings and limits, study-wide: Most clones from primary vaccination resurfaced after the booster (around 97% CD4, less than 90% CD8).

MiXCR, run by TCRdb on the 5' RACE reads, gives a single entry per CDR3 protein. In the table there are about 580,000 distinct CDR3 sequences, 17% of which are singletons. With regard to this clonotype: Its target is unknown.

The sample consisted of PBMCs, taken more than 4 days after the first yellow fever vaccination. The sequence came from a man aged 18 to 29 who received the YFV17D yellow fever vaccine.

CDR3 DNA sequence: TGTGCCAGCAGCCCCCGGGAAGGGGGCCGGGGGCTAGTAGATACGCAGTATTTT. As protein: CASSPREGGRGLVDTQYF. This chain connects TRBV4-2 to TRBJ2-3; a weak D match, TRBD1 (7 bases). Germline V gene lookup returns CDR1 LGHNA and CDR2 YNFKEQ. This CDR3 spans 18 amino acids. Deletions cut 4 bases from V and 5 bases from J, with 25 bases between.